This T cell receptor beta chain stems from a study of OX40 agonist ivuxolimab in advanced cancers. Study in general: Ivuxolimab was delivered to patients intravenously every 2 weeks at doses spanning 0.01 to 10 mg/kg. Notes on the study in general: The study observed clonal expansion of CD4+ and CD8+ blood T cells by week 6 at 0.1 to 3.0 mg/kg. Expanded peripheral T cells had an undetermined antigen specificity.

The junction had 4 bases not matched to a gene; V was cut back by 3 bases and J by 5 bases. The CDR3 has 16 residues. Germline assignment: CDR1 SGHDT and CDR2 YYEEEE. TCRdb keeps only in-frame clones here, not all; method: immunoSEQ multiplex PCR. The data contain about 80,000 clones, 92% of them singletons. About this clone itself: Its matching antigen is unknown.

This material consisted of CD4+ or CD8+ T cells sorted from blood, taken in a trial of the OX40 agonist ivuxolimab. The receptor was isolated from an adult with an advanced solid tumor such as melanoma, head and neck, liver or kidney cancer. The chain combines TRBV5-6 with TRBJ2-2, with 13 bases aligning to TRBD2. The CDR3 DNA follows: TGTGCCAGCAGCTCCGGACTAGCGGGGGTGACCGGGGAGCTGTTTTTT. It yields the protein CASSSGLAGVTGELFF.